These T cell receptor beta chains were read from a single sample in a study of OX40 agonist ivuxolimab in advanced cancers. Sequencing was performed with immunoSEQ multiplex PCR; in TCRdb, only in-frame clones are kept and a portion is missing. The sample lists under 150,000 clones, more than 85% occurring once. This specimen was CD4+ or CD8+ T cells sorted from blood, taken in a trial of the OX40 agonist ivuxolimab. These receptor sequences come from an adult with an advanced solid tumor such as melanoma, head and neck, liver or kidney cancer. Both conserved end residues are part of each CDR3. The D gene is left open where the match is weak. For some rows the clone size is stated as once, few or many, or as a class when expanded; others skip it.

>.|TRBV6-6|TRBJ2-5|.
TGTGCCAGCAGTGCTTTAAGGGAGACCCAGTACTTC
CASSALRETQYF
>once|TRBV19|TRBJ2-1|TRBD1
TGTGCCAGTACCACAGACAGGGGAACCTACAATGAGCAGTTCTTC
CASTTDRGTYNEQFF
>.|TRBV5-6|TRBJ2-2|TRBD1
TGTGCCAGCAGCTCCCCGGACAGGGGACGAGCCGGGGAGCTGTTTTTT
CASSSPDRGRAGELFF
>once|TRBV4-3|TRBJ1-2|.
TGCGCCAGCAGCCAAGTTAGTACAGGGACGGACTATGGCTACACCTTC
CASSQVSTGTDYGYTF
>.|TRBV5-1|TRBJ2-5|.
TGCGCCAGCAGCCCCGGGACACACCAAGAGACCCAGTACTTC
CASSPGTHQETQYF
>.|TRBV29-1|TRBJ1-1|.
TGCACTCACGGGGGGGCTATGGGCACTGAAGCTTTCTTT
CTHGGAMGTEAFF
>.|TRBV30|TRBJ1-2|.
TGTGCCTGGAGTGTAAGGCAGGGTAATGGCTACACCTTC
CAWSVRQGNGYTF
>.|TRBV4-2|TRBJ2-7|.
TGTGCCAGCAGCCAAGATGGAAGGGGAAGGACGGGGGAGCAGTACTTC
CASSQDGRGRTGEQYF
>.|TRBV6-1|TRBJ2-5|.
TGTGCCAGCAGGTTGGGCAACCTCGGAGAGACCCAGTACTTC
CASRLGNLGETQYF
>.|TRBV7-2|TRBJ2-3|TRBD2
TGTGCCAGCAGCTCACTAGCGGGAGGGGTCACAGATACGCAGTATTTT
CASSSLAGGVTDTQYF
>.|TRBV28|TRBJ2-7|.
TGTGCCAGCAGGGGGCTCACCTACGAGCAGTACTTC
CASRGLTYEQYF
>.|TRBV19|TRBJ2-6|.
TGTGCCAGTAGTATAGACGCGACAGTCTCTGGGGCCAACGTCCTGACTTTC
CASSIDATVSGANVLTF
>.|TRBV4-1|TRBJ1-4|TRBD1
TGCGCCAGCAGCCAAGGACCGGGACAGGGGGATGAAAAACTGTTTTTT
CASSQGPGQGDEKLFF
>once|TRBV4-3|TRBJ2-7|TRBD2
TGCGCCAGCAGCCAGGCCGGGACTAGCGGGGGATTCTACGAGCAGTACTTC
CASSQAGTSGGFYEQYF
>.|TRBV27|TRBJ1-1|.
TGTGCCAGCAGTAGAACAGGGAACACTGAAGCTTTCTTT
CASSRTGNTEAFF
>.|TRBV11-1|TRBJ2-5|TRBD1
TGTGCCAGCAGCCGGACAGGGGGCTTACAAACCCAGTACTTC
CASSRTGGLQTQYF
>.|TRBV4-3|TRBJ1-2|.
TGCGCCAGCAGCCAAGAATGGGGGCTGGACTATGGCTACACCTTC
CASSQEWGLDYGYTF
>.|TRBV6-5|TRBJ1-1|.
TGTGCCAGCAGTTACGTGGGCAGGCCCGGCACTGAAGCTTTCTTT
CASSYVGRPGTEAFF
>.|TRBV6-5|TRBJ1-5|.
TGTGCCAGCAGTTTGAGGGGTAATCAGCCCCAGCATTTT
CASSLRGNQPQHF
>.|TRBV19|TRBJ1-5|.
TGTGCCAGTAGTAGGGATGGTGTTCTGCCCCAGCATTTT
CASSRDGVLPQHF
>.|TRBV7-2|TRBJ2-7|TRBD2
TGTGCCAGCAGCCGAGGAGGGACTAGCGGGAGGGTGCCGTACGAGCAGTACTTC
CASSRGGTSGRVPYEQYF
>.|TRBV6-1|TRBJ2-3|.
TGTGCCAGCATGTGGCAAGGACCACCAGATACGCAGTATTTT
CASMWQGPPDTQYF
>.|TRBV7-9|TRBJ1-2|.
TGTGCCAGCAGCTTTACAGGGTTAGATGGCTACACCTTC
CASSFTGLDGYTF
>.|TRBV4-3|TRBJ2-5|.
TGCGCCAGCAGCCCGGGTACCCAAGAGACCCAGTACTTC
CASSPGTQETQYF
>.|TRBV6-6|TRBJ1-2|.
TGTGCCAGCAGTTACTCGATGGTCGAGAACTATGGCTACACCTTC
CASSYSMVENYGYTF
>.|TRBV23-1|TRBJ1-1|TRBD1
TGCGCCAGCAGTCGCGGACAGGTGTCAGTTTTGACTGAAGCTTTCTTT
CASSRGQVSVLTEAFF
>.|TRBV9|TRBJ2-5|TRBD2
TGTGCCAGCAGCGTATTAGGGACTAGCCACCAAGAGACCCAGTACTTC
CASSVLGTSHQETQYF
>.|TRBV6-1|TRBJ1-5|.
TGTGCCAGCATGCAGGGCCGTCAGCCCCAGCATTTT
CASMQGRQPQHF
>.|TRBV28|TRBJ2-7|.
TGTGCCAGCAGCACACGGGACTCCCGGTACGAGCAGTACTTC
CASSTRDSRYEQYF
>once|TRBV6-1|TRBJ2-7|.
TGTGCCAGCAGTGAGGGGAACTGGGCGGGCGAGCAGTACTTC
CASSEGNWAGEQYF
>.|TRBV11-2|TRBJ1-1|.
TGTGCCAGCAGCCCCAAGATTCTGAACACTGAAGCTTTCTTT
CASSPKILNTEAFF
>.|TRBV7-3|TRBJ2-2|.
TGTGCCAGCAGCCCGCGACTAGGGGCGGTAACCGGGGAGCTGTTTTTT
CASSPRLGAVTGELFF
>.|TRBV28|TRBJ2-7|.
TGTGCCAGCAGTCTATTGACTAGAGGCGAGCAGTACTTC
CASSLLTRGEQYF
>.|TRBV5-5|TRBJ1-2|.
TGTGCCAGCAGCGCCGGTCATTCCTTTACCTATGGCTACACCTTC
CASSAGHSFTYGYTF
>.|TRBV6-5|TRBJ1-5|TRBD1
TGTGCCAGCAATCCCGACAGGGCCAACCAGCCCCAGCATTTT
CASNPDRANQPQHF
>.|TRBV5-8|TRBJ2-3|.
TGTGCCAGCAGCTTGGGTCTGGCCGTGGGCACAGATACGCAGTATTTT
CASSLGLAVGTDTQYF
>.|TRBV14|TRBJ1-6|.
TGTGCCAGCAGCCCACTTCCGGGTTTCGCGCCGGGCTCCTATAATTCACCCCTCCACTTT
CASSPLPGFAPGSYNSPLHF
>.|TRBV18|TRBJ1-4|TRBD1
TGTGCCAGCTCACCACGGGGACAGACAACTAATGAAAAACTGTTTTTT
CASSPRGQTTNEKLFF
>.|TRBV7-2|TRBJ1-1|.
TGTGCCAGCAGCTTAGGGTACACTGAAGCTTTCTTT
CASSLGYTEAFF
>.|TRBV6-6|TRBJ1-4|.
TGTGCCAGCAGTTCTCCTAATAATGAAAAACTGTTTTTT
CASSSPNNEKLFF
>.|TRBV6-5|TRBJ1-1|.
TGTGCCAGCAGTGATTGGGGACTTGAAGCTTTCTTT
CASSDWGLEAFF
>.|TRBV19|TRBJ1-1|.
TGTGCCAGTAGTCGGACAGCTTTTGGCACTGAAGCTTTCTTT
CASSRTAFGTEAFF
>.|TRBV7-2|TRBJ2-5|.
TGTGCCAGCAGCCCCCAGGGGGGGGAGACCCAGTACTTC
CASSPQGGETQYF
>.|TRBV15|TRBJ1-2|.
TGTGCCACCGCTCTGTCGGGGGACTATGGCTACACCTTC
CATALSGDYGYTF
>.|TRBV4-1|TRBJ1-2|TRBD1
TGCGCCAGCAGCCAGGATGTTCCGGGACAGCCTAACTATGGCTACACCTTC
CASSQDVPGQPNYGYTF
>.|TRBV30|TRBJ1-6|TRBD1
TGTGCCTGGAGTTTAACCGGGACAGGGGCTTCACCCCTCCACTTT
CAWSLTGTGASPLHF
>.|TRBV11-2|TRBJ1-4|.
TGTGCCAGCAGCCAAGGGGTCGGAAGGGCTAATGAAAAACTGTTTTTT
CASSQGVGRANEKLFF
>.|TRBV7-2|TRBJ1-5|TRBD1
TGTGCCAGCAGTTTCGACAGGGCGGTTCAGCCCCAGCATTTT
CASSFDRAVQPQHF
>.|TRBV28|TRBJ2-5|.
TGTGCCAGCAGTCCGGGGAGGGGGCGGGCATCGAAAGAGACCCAGTACTTC
CASSPGRGRASKETQYF
>.|TRBV7-2|TRBJ1-3|.
TGTGCCAGCAGGTTCTCTGGAAACACCATATATTTT
CASRFSGNTIYF
>.|TRBV6-5|TRBJ1-2|TRBD1
TGTGCCAGCAGCAGACAGGGCGTTGGAATCTATGGCTACACCTTC
CASSRQGVGIYGYTF